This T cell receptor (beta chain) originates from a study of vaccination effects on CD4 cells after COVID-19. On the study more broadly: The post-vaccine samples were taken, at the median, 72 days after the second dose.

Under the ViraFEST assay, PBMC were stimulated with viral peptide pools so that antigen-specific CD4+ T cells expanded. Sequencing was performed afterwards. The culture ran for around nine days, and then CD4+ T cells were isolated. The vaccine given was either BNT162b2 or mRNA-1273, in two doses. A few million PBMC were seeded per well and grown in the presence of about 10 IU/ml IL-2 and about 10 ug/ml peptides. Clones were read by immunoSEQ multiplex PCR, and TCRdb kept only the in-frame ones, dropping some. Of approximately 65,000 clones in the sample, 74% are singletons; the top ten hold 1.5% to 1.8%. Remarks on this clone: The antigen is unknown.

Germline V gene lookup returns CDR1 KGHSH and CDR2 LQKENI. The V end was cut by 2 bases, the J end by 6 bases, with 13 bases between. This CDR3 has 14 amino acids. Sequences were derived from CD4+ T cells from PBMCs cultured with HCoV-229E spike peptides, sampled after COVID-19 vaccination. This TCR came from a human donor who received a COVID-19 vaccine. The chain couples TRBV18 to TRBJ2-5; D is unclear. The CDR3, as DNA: TGTGCCAGCTCACCAGTTGGCGGATCGCAGACCCAGTACTTC. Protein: CASSPVGGSQTQYF.